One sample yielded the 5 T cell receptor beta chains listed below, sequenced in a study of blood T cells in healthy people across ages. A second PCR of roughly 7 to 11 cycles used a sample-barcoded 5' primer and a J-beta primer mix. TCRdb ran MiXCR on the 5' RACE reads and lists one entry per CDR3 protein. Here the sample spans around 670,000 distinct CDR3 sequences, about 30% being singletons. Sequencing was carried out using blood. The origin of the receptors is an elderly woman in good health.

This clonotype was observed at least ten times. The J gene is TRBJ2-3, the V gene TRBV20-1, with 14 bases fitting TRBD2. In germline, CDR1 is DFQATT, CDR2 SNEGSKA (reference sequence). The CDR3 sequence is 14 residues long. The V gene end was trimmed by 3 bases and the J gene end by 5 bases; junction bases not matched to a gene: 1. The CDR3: CSARGLAGVDTQYF. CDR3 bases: TGCAGTGCTAGGGGACTAGCGGGGGTAGATACGCAGTATTTT.

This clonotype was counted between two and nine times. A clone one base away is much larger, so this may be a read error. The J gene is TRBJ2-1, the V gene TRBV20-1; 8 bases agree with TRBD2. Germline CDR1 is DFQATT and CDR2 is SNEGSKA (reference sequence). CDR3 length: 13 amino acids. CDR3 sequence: CSSETSEHNEQFF. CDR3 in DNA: TGCAGCTCCGAGACTAGCGAGCACAATGAGCAGTTCTTC.

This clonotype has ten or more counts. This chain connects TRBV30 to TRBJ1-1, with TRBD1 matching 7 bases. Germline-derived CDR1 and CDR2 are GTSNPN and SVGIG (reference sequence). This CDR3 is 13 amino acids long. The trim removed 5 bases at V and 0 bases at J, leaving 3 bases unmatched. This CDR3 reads CAWHRGVNTEAFF. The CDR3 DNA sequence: TGTGCCTGGCACAGGGGTGTGAACACTGAAGCTTTCTTT.

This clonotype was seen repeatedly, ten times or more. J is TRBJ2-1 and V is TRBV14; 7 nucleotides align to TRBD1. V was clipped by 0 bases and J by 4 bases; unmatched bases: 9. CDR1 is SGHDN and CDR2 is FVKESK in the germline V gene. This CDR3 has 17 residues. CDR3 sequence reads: CASSQDTGTVMYNEQFF. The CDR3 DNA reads TGTGCCAGCAGCCAAGATACCGGGACAGTTATGTACAATGAGCAGTTCTTC.

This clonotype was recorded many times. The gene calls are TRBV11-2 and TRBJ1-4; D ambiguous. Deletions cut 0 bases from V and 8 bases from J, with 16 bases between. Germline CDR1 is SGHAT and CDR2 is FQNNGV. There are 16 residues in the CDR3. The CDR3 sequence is CASSLDITFSGEKLFF. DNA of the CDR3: TGTGCCAGCAGCTTAGATATCACGTTTAGTGGCGAAAAACTGTTTTTT.